A selection of T cell receptor beta chains follows, all from one sample in a study of blood T cell repertoires in COVID-19. Only in-frame clones appear in the TCRdb table, and some are missing; sequencing was by immunoSEQ multiplex PCR. The sample lists more than 90,000 clones, approximately 80% occurring once. Input material: peripheral blood. Every receptor here comes from a woman between 65 and 79 years old with acute or convalescent COVID-19. Each CDR3 is given with its conserved first and last residue. A D gene is named only where the DNA matches it firmly. Clone size is not always given. Where it is, it says once, few, many or a class for expanded clones.

cdr3_aa	cdr3_nt	clone_size	j_call	v_call	d_call
CAISESQGTNTEAFF	TGTGCCATCAGTGAGTCTCAGGGTACGAACACTGAAGCTTTCTTT	many	TRBJ1-1	TRBV10-3	.
CASSQDISGNTIYF	TGTGCCAGCAGCCAAGATATCTCTGGAAACACCATATATTTT	.	TRBJ1-3	TRBV14	.
CASSLVGPDQPQHF	TGTGCCAGCAGCTTAGTGGGGCCCGATCAGCCCCAGCATTTT	few	TRBJ1-5	TRBV7-9	.
CASSVAGAGVKDTQYF	TGTGCCAGCAGCGTAGCTGGAGCGGGAGTGAAGGATACGCAGTATTTT	.	TRBJ2-3	TRBV9	TRBD2
CASLGGVNYGYTF	TGTGCCAGCCTTGGGGGGGTTAACTATGGCTACACCTTC	.	TRBJ1-2	TRBV6-5	.
CASSSGTGETQYF	TGTGCCAGCAGTTCCGGGACAGGGGAGACCCAGTACTTC	.	TRBJ2-5	TRBV12-3/TRBV12-4	TRBD1
CASSSDRGLRDEQYF	TGTGCCAGCAGTTCTGACAGGGGGCTTAGGGACGAGCAGTACTTC	.	TRBJ2-7	TRBV28	TRBD1
CASSLVVLAGGRATGELFF	TGCGCCAGCAGCTTGGTTGTACTAGCGGGGGGACGCGCTACCGGGGAGCTGTTTTTT	.	TRBJ2-2	TRBV5-1	TRBD2
CATSRDQTNEKLFF	TGTGCCACCAGCAGAGATCAAACTAATGAAAAACTGTTTTTT	.	TRBJ1-4	TRBV15	.
CASSTLAQGLGETQYF	TGTGCCAGTAGTACCCTGGCACAGGGGTTAGGAGAGACCCAGTACTTC	.	TRBJ2-5	TRBV19	TRBD1
CAISGVKETQYF	TGTGCCATCAGTGGCGTGAAGGAGACCCAGTACTTC	few	TRBJ2-5	TRBV10-3	.
CASSRLASVEQFF	TGTGCCAGCAGCCGTTTGGCTAGCGTCGAGCAGTTCTTC	few	TRBJ2-1	TRBV11-3	.
CASSSNYEQYF	TGTGCCAGCAGCTCCAACTACGAGCAGTACTTC	.	TRBJ2-7	TRBV5-4	.
CATSEATGENEQFF	TGTGCCACCAGTGAGGCCACAGGGGAAAATGAGCAGTTCTTC	.	TRBJ2-1	TRBV24-1	TRBD1
CASQKGVELFF	TGTGCCAGCCAGAAGGGGGTAGAGCTGTTTTTT	.	TRBJ2-2	TRBV28	.
CASSGAQGQETQYF	TGTGCCAGCAGTGGAGCGCAGGGTCAAGAGACCCAGTACTTC	.	TRBJ2-5	TRBV6-1	.
CASSLEGAQEQYF	TGTGCCAGCAGTTTAGAGGGGGCTCAAGAGCAGTACTTC	.	TRBJ2-7	TRBV27	TRBD1
CASSLRGRDGYTF	TGTGCCAGCAGTTTGCGGGGGAGGGATGGCTACACCTTC	few	TRBJ1-2	TRBV12-3/TRBV12-4	.
CASSLGGASGNTEAFF	TGCGCCAGCAGCTTGGGGGGAGCTTCGGGGAACACTGAAGCTTTCTTT	.	TRBJ1-1	TRBV5-1	.